Shown below are 6 T cell receptor beta chains from a single sample sequenced in a study of Graves' ophthalmopathy and Graves' hyperthyroidism. For repertoire sequencing, the TCR beta CDR3 regions were amplified from RNA transcripts. First-round RT-PCR employed HTBI primers, with a second-round multiplex PCR after it. TCRdb reprocessed the multiplex PCR reads via MiXCR and lists one record per CDR3 protein. There are around 670,000 distinct CDR3 sequences in the sample; approximately 40% occur only once, and approximately 43% lies in the top ten. The sample consisted of peripheral blood. These receptors originate from an adult man with Graves' ophthalmopathy.

The V gene is TRBV6-6, the J gene TRBJ1-4; D uncertain. Germline CDR1 MNHNY, CDR2 SVGAGI (reference sequence). V lost 0 bases, J lost 0 bases, and 14 bases lay in between. The CDR3 is 18 amino acids. This CDR3 is CASSYSGWGIATNEKLFF. The CDR3 DNA reads as TGTGCCAGCAGTTACTCGGGTTGGGGAATTGCAACTAATGAAAAACTGTTTTTT.

The chain combines TRBV25-1 with TRBJ2-2, with D unclear. The CDR3 has 12 amino acids. Germline V gene sequence: CDR1 MGHDK, CDR2 SYGVNS. Trimming shortened V by 8 bases and J by 1 base, and 5 bases separated the two germline ends. The CDR3 region is CASGENTGELFF. CDR3 DNA: TGTGCCAGCGGGGAGAACACCGGGGAGCTGTTTTTT.

This clonotype occurred many times. CDR3 sequence reads: CASTPYTEAFF. CDR3 in DNA: TGTGCCAGCACCCCGTACACTGAAGCTTTCTTT. J is TRBJ1-1 and V is TRBV7-2, with no clear D. The CDR3 extends over 11 amino acids. Trimming removed 7 bases at V and 3 bases at J, with 6 bases between. Germline V lookup: CDR1 SGHTA, CDR2 FQGNSA.

The V call is TRBV11-2, the J call TRBJ1-4, with D maybe TRBD1 (6 bases). V was clipped by 3 bases and J by 5 bases, with 10 bases between them. The germline CDR1 and CDR2 sequences are SGHAT and FQNNGV. The CDR3 is 14 amino acids. The CDR3 here is CASSFTGNNEKLFF. Here the CDR3 DNA reads TGTGCCAGCAGCTTCACAGGGAACAATGAAAAACTGTTTTTT.

The chain links TRBV7-9 to TRBJ2-2; maybe TRBD2 (6 bases). The CDR3 runs 16 residues. Trimming pared 3 bases from V and 4 bases from J, leaving 15 bases between. From germline, CDR1 is SEHNR and CDR2 FQNEAQ (reference sequence). CDR3 bases: TGTGCCAGCAGCTTGGATGGGGGAGGTATCACCGGGGAGCTGTTTTTT. Amino acids: CASSLDGGGITGELFF.

The chain employs TRBV29-1 and TRBJ1-2, with D possibly matching TRBD1 (5 bases). V was shortened by 5 bases and J by 2 bases, with 12 bases between the two germline ends. Germline loops: CDR1 SQVTM, CDR2 ANQGSEA. There are 13 residues in the CDR3. The CDR3 loop is CSVLAPGNYGYTF. The DNA of the CDR3 is TGCAGCGTTCTGGCGCCAGGGAACTATGGCTACACCTTC.